The 18 T cell receptor beta chains listed next were all sequenced from one sample in a study of cytomegalovirus exposure and HLA in healthy donors. Generated by immunoSEQ multiplex PCR, the TCRdb table keeps only in-frame clones and is missing some. The sample carries 150,000 or so clones, 89% recorded once. Material for sequencing was PBMCs. The source of these receptors is a woman between 18 and 29 years old in good health and CMV-seropositive.

This chain connects TRBV5-1 to TRBJ2-1, with D maybe TRBD1 (6 bases). Germline V gene data show CDR1 as SGHRS and CDR2 as YFSETQ. V gave up 7 bases and J gave up 1 base, with 15 bases separating them. The CDR3 totals 15 residues. The CDR3 protein is CASSSQGSSYNEQFF. CDR3 nucleotide sequence: TGCGCCAGCTCAAGCCAGGGGAGTTCCTACAATGAGCAGTTCTTC.

The genes are TRBV4-2 and TRBJ2-1, with D possibly being TRBD2 (5 bases). The V gene lost 1 base and the J gene lost 2 bases, with 18 bases spanning the gap. The germline CDR1 and CDR2 sequences are LGHNA and YNFKEQ. CDR3 length: 18 amino acids. CDR3 protein: CASSQAAGGGLTYNEQFF. CDR3 DNA: TGTGCCAGCAGCCAAGCCGCGGGCGGCGGGTTAACCTACAATGAGCAGTTCTTC.

J is TRBJ2-7 and V is TRBV28; maybe TRBD1 (6 bases). Germline V gene lookup returns CDR1 MDHEN and CDR2 SYDVKM. V was pared by 6 bases and J by 1 base, with 16 bases between. The length of the CDR3 is 15 residues. Here the CDR3 reads CASRGTGKGSYEQYF. The CDR3 nucleotides are TGTGCCAGCAGAGGCACAGGGAAGGGTTCCTACGAGCAGTACTTC.

The chain couples TRBV6-1 to TRBJ2-2; D perhaps matches TRBD1 (5 bases). V was trimmed by 5 bases and J by 4 bases, leaving 8 bases between them. The V gene's germline CDR1 is MNHNS and CDR2 SASEGT. The CDR3 has 13 amino acids. CDR3 in amino acids: CASSTTGTGELFF. The CDR3 nucleotides are TGTGCCAGCAGTACTACAGGCACCGGGGAGCTGTTTTTT.

The rearrangement joins TRBV4-3 to TRBJ2-2, with 9 bases fitting TRBD2. The germline gives CDR1 LGHNA, CDR2 YSLEER. The V gene end was trimmed by 0 bases and the J gene end by 5 bases; junction bases not matched to a gene: 7. The CDR3 is 17 amino acids. CDR3 DNA sequence: TGCGCCAGCAGCCAAGATAGTGGCGGGGGGGCTACCGGGGAGCTGTTTTTT. Protein product: CASSQDSGGGATGELFF.

This clone appeared a single time. The chain combines TRBV28 with TRBJ1-2; the D gene is possibly TRBD1 (5 bases). The length of the CDR3 is 18 residues. Trimming pared 6 bases from V and 7 bases from J, leaving 30 bases between. CDR1 and CDR2 from the germline V gene are MDHEN and SYDVKM. This CDR3 is CASRDHRQSRGDGGGYTF. CDR3 bases: TGTGCCAGCAGAGATCACCGACAGTCTCGGGGGGACGGGGGTGGCTACACCTTC.

The chain links TRBV5-1 to TRBJ2-1, with a tentative D call TRBD2 (5 bases). This CDR3 spans 15 amino acids. Per germline, CDR1 SGHRS and CDR2 YFSETQ. V was cut by 0 bases and J by 10 bases, with 17 bases left in between. The CDR3: CASSLGGSGWREQFF. The CDR3 region has the DNA TGCGCCAGCAGCTTGGGTGGGTCAGGTTGGAGGGAGCAGTTCTTC.

Worth noting for this clone: The DNA is left out, because the CDR3 cannot be placed on it with certainty; the CDR3 is given as TCRdb lists it. The gene calls are TRBV4-1 and TRBJ1-6. Germline CDR1 and CDR2: MGHRA and YSYEKL. The CDR3 numbers 16 amino acids, ends counted. CDR3 region: CASSQSFGAGGGSLHF.

The J gene is TRBJ2-7, the V gene TRBV15, with 7 bases aligning to TRBD1. The CDR3 length is 15 residues. After removal of 0 bases from V and 9 bases from J, the junction contained 11 bases not matched to a gene. In germline, CDR1 is LNHNV, CDR2 YYDKDF (reference sequence). The CDR3 sequence: CATSRDRTGLTRQYF. CDR3 in DNA: TGTGCCACCAGCAGAGACAGGACAGGTCTAACGCGGCAGTACTTC.

J is TRBJ2-7 and V is TRBV5-1; perhaps TRBD2 as D (6 bases). The germline V and J ends were trimmed by 0 bases and 3 bases, with 13 bases remaining between them. The CDR3 runs 15 residues. CDR1 and CDR2 from the germline V gene are SGHRS and YFSETQ. The DNA of the CDR3 is TGCGCCAGCAGCTTGGAGGCGACGGGAGACTACGAGCAGTACTTC. This gives the protein CASSLEATGDYEQYF.

The chain couples TRBV18 to TRBJ1-5, with TRBD1 matching over 9 bases. CDR3 length: 17 amino acids. CDR1 and CDR2 (germline): KGHSH, LQKENI. Germline trimming cut 4 bases from V and 5 bases from J; bases unmatched to any gene: 12. The CDR3 DNA follows: TGTGCCAGCTCACTTAACTCGCCCGGGACAGGGCATCAGCCCCAGCATTTT. Its translation is CASSLNSPGTGHQPQHF.

J is TRBJ1-1 and V is TRBV6-1; no firm D call. The CDR3 contains 11 residues. V was cut by 3 bases and J by 11 bases, with 10 bases left in between. Looked up from germline, CDR1 is MNHNS and CDR2 is SASEGT. In nucleotides, the CDR3 is TGTGCCAGCAGTGATCCATTCATGGCTTTCTTT. Protein: CASSDPFMAFF.

J is TRBJ2-1 and V is TRBV11-2, with D possibly being TRBD2 (6 bases). CDR3 length: 16 amino acids. Germline lookup yields CDR1 SGHAT and CDR2 FQNNGV. Trimming removed 4 bases at V and 0 bases at J, with 13 bases between. The CDR3 DNA reads TGTGCCAGCAGCTCCTGGGACTCGGACTCCTACAATGAGCAGTTCTTC. Amino acids: CASSSWDSDSYNEQFF.

This clone was found a few times. The chain has TRBV30 and TRBJ1-5; D remains ambiguous. Per the germline V gene, CDR1 is GTSNPN and CDR2 is SVGIG (reference sequence). The CDR3 runs to 14 residues. V lost 1 base, J lost 0 bases, and 7 bases lay in between. CDR3 region: CAWSGVFSNQPQHF. The CDR3 DNA sequence: TGTGCCTGGAGTGGAGTTTTTAGCAATCAGCCCCAGCATTTT.

The chain joins TRBV14 to TRBJ1-4, with D possibly matching TRBD1 (5 bases). The V and J ends lost 0 bases and 5 bases respectively, with 10 bases between them. Germline V gene data show CDR1 as SGHDN and CDR2 as FVKESK. The length of the CDR3 is 15 residues. CDR3 sequence: CASSQDGGRNEKLFF. In DNA, the CDR3 is TGTGCCAGCAGCCAAGACGGGGGTCGAAATGAAAAACTGTTTTTT.

Points on this clone: Distinct nucleotide sequences in the sample also encode this CDR3. The chain joins TRBV7-9 to TRBJ1-1; weak D call: TRBD1 (6 bases). The CDR3 totals 15 residues. The V gene lost 6 bases and the J gene lost 0 bases, with 14 bases spanning the gap. CDR1 is SEHNR, CDR2 FQNEAQ, per germline (reference sequence). Written as DNA, the CDR3 is TGTGCCAGCAGTCCGGGACAAGGGATGAACACTGAAGCTTTCTTT. Protein product: CASSPGQGMNTEAFF.

DNA of the CDR3: TGTGCCAGCAGTCCCCCAGGGATGTACGAGCAGTACTTC. It encodes CASSPPGMYEQYF. The chain links TRBV27 to TRBJ2-7, with a weak D call TRBD1 (5 bases). This CDR3 contains 13 residues. V dropped 5 bases and J dropped 4 bases, with 12 bases sitting between them. CDR1 MNHEY and CDR2 SMNVEV come from the germline V gene (reference sequence).

This chain uses TRBV6-1 with TRBJ2-7, with a possible D match to TRBD2 (6 bases). The V gene lost 0 bases and the J gene lost 1 base, with 13 bases spanning the gap. Germline CDR1 is MNHNS and CDR2 is SASEGT. There are 16 residues in the CDR3. The chain's CDR3 is CASSEASGRESYEQYF. Written as DNA, the CDR3 is TGTGCCAGCAGTGAAGCGTCGGGACGGGAGTCCTACGAGCAGTACTTC.